This T cell receptor beta chain was recovered during a study of patients and donors after allogeneic stem cell transplantation. Germline loops: CDR1 MNHEY, CDR2 SMNVEV (reference sequence). CDR3 length: 15 amino acids. V trimming: 1 base; J trimming: 1 base; junction bases outside the gene matches: 4. TCRdb re-called the RT-PCR reads through MiXCR, storing one row per CDR3 protein. The data hold over 400,000 distinct CDR3 sequences, with around 15% observed a single time. The chain is built from TRBV27 and TRBJ2-7, with 7 bases identical to TRBD1. This TCR was recovered from a human donor who was either an allogeneic HSCT recipient or a stem cell or donor lymphocyte infusion donor (not recorded which). It is not recorded whose cells these are; they may come from a transplant donor. Sequencing used blood, either unsorted or a sorted T cell fraction (not recorded which). The CDR3 loop reads CASSLWAGGSYEQYF. CDR3 DNA: TGTGCCAGCAGTTTATGGGCAGGGGGATCCTACGAGCAGTACTTC.